The entry below describes one T cell receptor beta chain. In the authors' methods: Amplified reference gene primers provided the basis for estimating nucleated cell counts. Only in-frame clones appear in the TCRdb table, and some are missing; sequencing was by immunoSEQ multiplex PCR. V and J calls and clone size are as listed in that table; D and trimming were resolved from the DNA. The table has about 480,000 clones, 87% seen once. The entry originates in a study of blood T cell repertoires in COVID-19. Study in general: Collection of acute and convalescent COVID-19 samples took place in the United States, Italy and Spain.

CDR1 and CDR2 (germline): SGHTA, FQGNSA. This CDR3 has 16 residues. After removal of 3 bases from V and 2 bases from J, the junction contained 5 bases not matched to a gene. Sequenced input: PBMCs or T cells enriched from blood (not recorded which). The chain combines TRBV7-2 with TRBJ2-4; TRBD1 matches 9 bases. The receptor was derived from a woman between 18 and 29 years old with acute COVID-19. The CDR3 sequence is CASSFTGGATKNIQYF. The CDR3 DNA reads as TGTGCCAGCAGCTTTACAGGGGGCGCAACCAAAAACATTCAGTACTTC.